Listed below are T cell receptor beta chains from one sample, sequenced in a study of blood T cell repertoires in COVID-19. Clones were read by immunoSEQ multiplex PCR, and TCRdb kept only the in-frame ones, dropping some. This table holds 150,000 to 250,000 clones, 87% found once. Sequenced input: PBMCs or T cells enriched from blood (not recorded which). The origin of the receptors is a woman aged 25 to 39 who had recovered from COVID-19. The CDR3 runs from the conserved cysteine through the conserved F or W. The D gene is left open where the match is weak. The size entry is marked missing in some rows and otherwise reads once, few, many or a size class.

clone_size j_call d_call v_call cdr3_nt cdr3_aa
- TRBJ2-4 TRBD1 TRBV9 TGTGCCAGCAGTGGGGGACAGGGGGTAAACATTCAGTACTTC CASSGGQGVNIQYF
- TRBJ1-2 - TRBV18 TGTGCCAGCTCACCACTGACGGAGTACGGCTACACCTTC CASSPLTEYGYTF
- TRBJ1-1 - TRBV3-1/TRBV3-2 TGTGCCAGCAGCCAGGTTAGTATATCCACTGAAGCTTTCTTT CASSQVSISTEAFF
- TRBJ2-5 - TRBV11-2 TGTGCCAGCAGCTTAGCCGCGGAAGGGGTGCGGACCCAGTACTTC CASSLAAEGVRTQYF
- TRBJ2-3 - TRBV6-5 TGTGCCAGCAGTTACCTGGGGGGAGACACAGATACGCAGTATTTT CASSYLGGDTDTQYF
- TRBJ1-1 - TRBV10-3 TGTGCCATCAGTGATAGGGGCCTTGAAGCTTTCTTT CAISDRGLEAFF
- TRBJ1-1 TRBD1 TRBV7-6 TGTGCCAGCAGCATGGGACAGCAGAACACTGAAGCTTTCTTT CASSMGQQNTEAFF
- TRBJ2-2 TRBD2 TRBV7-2 TGTGCCAGCAGCTTCCCGGCTAGCGGGAGCGGTTTTAGCGGGGAGCTGTTTTTT CASSFPASGSGFSGELFF
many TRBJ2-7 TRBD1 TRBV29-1 TGCAGCGTTGAAGGGACAGGGGCGTACGAGCAGTACTTC CSVEGTGAYEQYF
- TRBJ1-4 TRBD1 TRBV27 TGTGCCAGCAGTTCACTACAGGGGGCCGCGGGAAAACTGTTTTTT CASSSLQGAAGKLFF
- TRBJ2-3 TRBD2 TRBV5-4 TGTGCCAGCAGCTATCTCGGGTTAATGAGCGGGGAAACCACAGATACGCAGTATTTT CASSYLGLMSGETTDTQYF
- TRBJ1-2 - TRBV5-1 TGCGCCAGCAGCTTGGAGACAGATGATGGCTACACCTTC CASSLETDDGYTF
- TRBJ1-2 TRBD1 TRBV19 TGTGCCAGTAGTATAGTGGGACAGGGTATCTCCGGCTACACCTTC CASSIVGQGISGYTF
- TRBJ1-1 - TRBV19 TGTGCCAGTAGTATGTCGGGGAACACTGAAGCTTTCTTT CASSMSGNTEAFF
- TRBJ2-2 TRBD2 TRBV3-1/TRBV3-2 TGTGCCAGCAGCCAGAATCAGGGTAGCGGGGCCTCCGACACCGGGGAGCTGTTTTTT CASSQNQGSGASDTGELFF
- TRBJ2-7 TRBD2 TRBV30 TGTGCCTGGAGTGACCGACTAGCGGGAGGGGACGAGCAGTACTTC CAWSDRLAGGDEQYF
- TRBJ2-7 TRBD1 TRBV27 TGTGCCAGCAGTTCCGGTGGGACAGGGGCTTACGAGCAGTACTTC CASSSGGTGAYEQYF
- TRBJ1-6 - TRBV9 TGTGCCAGCAGCGTAGGTAATACACCCCTCCACTTT CASSVGNTPLHF
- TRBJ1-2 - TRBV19 TGTGCCAGTAGTGAGGCGTACTATGGCTACACCTTC CASSEAYYGYTF
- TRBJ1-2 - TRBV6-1 TGTGCCAGCAGTGAAAAGCAGAGGTTAGGAGGCTACACCTTC CASSEKQRLGGYTF
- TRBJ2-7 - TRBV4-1 TGCGCCAGCAGCCAAGAGTTGCAGGGGGGACGGACCTACGAGCAGTACTTC CASSQELQGGRTYEQYF
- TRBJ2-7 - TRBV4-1 TGCGCCAGCAGCCAAGGAGGGGGTGCCTTACACGAGCAGTACTTC CASSQGGGALHEQYF
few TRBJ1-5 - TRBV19 TGTGCCAGTAGTATCTTGCCAGGTAATCAGCCCCAGCATTTT CASSILPGNQPQHF
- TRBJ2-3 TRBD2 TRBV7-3 TGTGCCAGCAGCTTCGGTAGCGGGTCGGGCACAGATACGCAGTATTTT CASSFGSGSGTDTQYF
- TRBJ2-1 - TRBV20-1 TGCAGTGCTATTTCCGATGAGCAGTTCTTC CSAISDEQFF
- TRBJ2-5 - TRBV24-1 TGTGCCACCAGTGACCCCTCCGGGGAAGGGGAGACCCAGTACTTC CATSDPSGEGETQYF
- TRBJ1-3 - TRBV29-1 TGCAGCGTTGTCCACCGAGGAACTGGAAACACCATATATTTT CSVVHRGTGNTIYF